This TCR beta chain was recorded in a study of graft-versus-host responses after intestinal transplantation (dated by TCRdb to about 2021). Background for the entire study: The transplants that recipients got were multivisceral, liver-intestinal, or isolated intestinal. A peak of at least 4% donor T cells among recipient peripheral blood mononuclear cells was the definition used for donor T cell macrochimerism. To identify alloreactive clones, pre-transplant mixed lymphocyte reaction products were sequenced and compared with unstimulated pre-transplant donor and recipient T cells. Graft-versus-host and host-versus-graft alloreactive T cell clones were tracked in the graft, circulation and bone marrow after intestinal transplantation using bulk TCR-beta CDR3 sequencing. Instead of going to the commercial service, samples from a few later patients were sequenced in-house on an Illumina MiSeq and processed with MiXCR. All recipients received anti-thymocyte globulin induction followed by maintenance tacrolimus and steroids for approximately 3 years. The cohort enrolled around 25 intestinal transplant recipients including one retransplant, and a few patients lacking pretransplant specimens were excluded.

On the study overall, not on this receptor specifically: The relatively low number and heterogeneity of intestinal transplant patients limited the conclusions. Patients with donor T cell macrochimerism had high GvH to HvG T cell clonal ratios in their allografts. Early after transplant, declines in HvG clones were associated with peak levels of circulating GvH clones. GvH clones were detected in recipient bone marrow, and some of these GvH clones were observed earlier in ileal mucosa or blood, consistent with an intestinal mucosal origin.

Points on this clone: There is no known antigen for this receptor. Base qualities are not provided; no much larger clone lies one nucleotide away.

In the paper's terms, the time point label means: cells obtained before transplantation from donor or recipient. CD3+CD4+ and CD3+CD8+ populations were FACS-sorted from unstimulated pre-transplant donor and recipient cells taken from spleen or lymph nodes. From the cysteine through the phenylalanine, the CDR3 covers 13 amino acids. Only the CDR3 portion is preserved as DNA: 39 bases, with reading frame beginning at the first base. CDR1 SGHNT and CDR2 YENEEA were looked up in the germline V gene. The V and J ends are trimmed by 0 bases and 0 bases, leaving 2 bases between them. Libraries came from the immunoSEQ multiplex PCR assay. For most patients, genomic DNA was isolated using the Qiagen DNeasy Blood and Tissue Kit and was shipped frozen to Adaptive Biotechnologies for TCR sequencing. Adaptive Biotechnologies carried out high-throughput TCR-beta CDR3 sequencing of genomic DNA for most patients. As for the authors' bioinformatics: TCR sequencing data for 18 patients were retrieved from Adaptive's ImmunoSEQ software; a few other patients were processed with MiXCR and VDJtools. To correct CD4 versus CD8 sorting errors, sequences present in both subsets at a frequency ratio below 5:1 were removed. CDR3 nucleotide sequences shared by donor and recipient were removed because the origin of these sequences could not be assigned. At least 2-fold expansion over unstimulated cells and a minimum CFSE-low frequency of 0.002% (template counts) or 0.001% (read counts) were required for clones to be classified as alloreactive. Mappable clones were those detected in sequenced pre-transplant spleen, lymph node, or MLR CFSE-low populations of the donor or recipient. The cumulative frequency of alloreactive clones was calculated as a percentage of all sequences, weighted by copy number. TCRdb re-hosts the immuneACCESS table, in-frame sequences only. Its copies lack some clones; in the studies checked, an unresolved V gene accounts for under half of them, and the cause for the rest is not known. V and J calls and clone size are those listed in that table; D and trimming were worked out from the DNA. The sample profile shows about 70,000 clones; approximately 87% of them were found once. 0.35% to 0.45% of the sample goes to the ten largest clones.

The specimen comprised unstimulated CD4+ T cells sorted from spleen or lymph node cells, sampled before transplant. The chain was built from TRBV11-3 and TRBJ1-1, with the D segment identity uncertain. The receptor was derived from a human donor who was the organ donor for an intestinal transplant. CDR3 protein: CASSLDMNTEAFF. The DNA sequence is TGTGCCAGCAGCTTAGACATGAACACTGAAGCTTTCTTT.